This T cell receptor (beta chain) was sequenced during a study of shared clonotypes between healthy human individuals. The study, taken as a whole, reports: A handful of donors showed sharing of approximately 5% of naive CD4 clonotypes.

Germline V gene sequence: CDR1 LNHDA, CDR2 SQIVND (reference sequence). This CDR3 region has 13 residues. Trimming cost V 6 bases and J 5 bases; bases outside gene matches: 4. In the authors' workflow: Junction-only sequences without quality scores were provided by ImmunoSEQ, so filtering was different. Sequencing was performed with immunoSEQ multiplex PCR; in TCRdb, only in-frame clones are kept and a portion is missing. V and J calls and clone size are given by that table; D and trimming were obtained from the DNA. Of 2,500,000 or so clones in the sample, roughly 93% were seen once. Concerning this clone: Antigen: not known.

The TCR sequence derives from a man aged 18-30 years in good health. Some clones in this sample may be carry-over from other donors' samples. The sequenced material came from naive CD4+ T cells from PBMCs. Stated subset: CD45RA+ positively selected. The chain couples TRBV19 to TRBJ2-5; TRBD2 agrees at 9 bases. Written as DNA, the CDR3 is TGTGCCAGTAGGCAACTAGCGGGTGAGACCCAGTACTTC. It specifies CASRQLAGETQYF.